This is a list of T cell receptor beta chains from one sample in a study of blood T cell repertoires in COVID-19. Method: immunoSEQ multiplex PCR; TCRdb's copy keeps in-frame clones and lacks some. The repertoire includes approximately 110,000 clones, over 75% of them detected once, and under 25% sits in the top ten. Material for sequencing was peripheral blood. The receptors come from a man between 65 and 79 years old with active or convalescent COVID-19. Each CDR3 is given with its conserved first and last residue. The D gene is left open where the match is weak. Clone size is not always given. Where it is, it says once, few, many or a class for expanded clones.

clone_size: -
v_call: TRBV5-4
d_call: -
j_call: TRBJ2-2
cdr3_aa: CASSAGQGLTGELFF
cdr3_nt: TGTGCCAGCAGCGCCGGACAAGGGCTCACCGGGGAGCTGTTTTTT

clone_size: -
v_call: TRBV21-1
d_call: -
j_call: TRBJ1-5
cdr3_aa: CSPSRRGLNQPQHF
cdr3_nt: TGTTCCCCTAGTCGGAGGGGCCTCAATCAGCCCCAGCATTTT

clone_size: -
v_call: TRBV5-5
d_call: TRBD2
j_call: TRBJ2-2
cdr3_aa: CASSPISGGITGELFF
cdr3_nt: TGTGCCAGCAGCCCAATAAGCGGGGGGATCACCGGGGAGCTGTTTTTT

clone_size: -
v_call: TRBV20-1
d_call: -
j_call: TRBJ2-7
cdr3_aa: CTWGGIEQYF
cdr3_nt: TGCACCTGGGGAGGTATCGAGCAGTACTTC

clone_size: -
v_call: TRBV19
d_call: TRBD1
j_call: TRBJ1-1
cdr3_aa: CASIPRDRVTSAEAFF
cdr3_nt: TGTGCCAGTATCCCCCGGGACAGGGTAACCTCTGCTGAAGCTTTCTTT

clone_size: few
v_call: TRBV6-2/TRBV6-3
d_call: -
j_call: TRBJ2-3
cdr3_aa: CASSYTESDWQDTQYF
cdr3_nt: TGTGCCAGCAGTTACACCGAAAGCGACTGGCAAGATACGCAGTATTTT

clone_size: -
v_call: TRBV5-1
d_call: TRBD1
j_call: TRBJ1-2
cdr3_aa: CASNTGEDYGYTF
cdr3_nt: TGCGCCAGTAACACAGGGGAGGACTATGGCTACACCTTC

clone_size: -
v_call: TRBV6-5
d_call: -
j_call: TRBJ1-1
cdr3_aa: CASRGGTWNTEAFF
cdr3_nt: TGTGCCAGCAGGGGGGGGACCTGGAACACTGAAGCTTTCTTT

clone_size: -
v_call: TRBV28
d_call: -
j_call: TRBJ2-2
cdr3_aa: CASSSRGVAGASANTGELFF
cdr3_nt: TGTGCCAGCAGTTCCCGGGGTGTGGCGGGGGCGAGCGCGAACACCGGGGAGCTGTTTTTT

clone_size: once
v_call: TRBV19
d_call: TRBD2
j_call: TRBJ2-1
cdr3_aa: CASRRSGVYNEQFF
cdr3_nt: TGTGCCAGTAGGCGGAGCGGGGTCTACAATGAGCAGTTCTTC

clone_size: -
v_call: TRBV6-5
d_call: TRBD1
j_call: TRBJ2-7
cdr3_aa: CASIKRDRGEQYF
cdr3_nt: TGTGCCAGCATTAAAAGGGACAGGGGGGAGCAGTACTTC

clone_size: -
v_call: TRBV9
d_call: -
j_call: TRBJ1-4
cdr3_aa: CASSVGQGGEKLFF
cdr3_nt: TGTGCCAGCAGCGTAGGGCAGGGTGGGGAAAAACTGTTTTTT

clone_size: -
v_call: TRBV11-2
d_call: TRBD1
j_call: TRBJ2-7
cdr3_aa: CASSRERDSYYEQYF
cdr3_nt: TGTGCCAGCAGCCGCGAGAGGGACAGCTACTACGAGCAGTACTTC

clone_size: -
v_call: TRBV4-1
d_call: -
j_call: TRBJ2-7
cdr3_aa: CASSQEFRGFYEQYF
cdr3_nt: TGCGCCAGCAGCCAAGAATTCAGGGGATTCTACGAGCAGTACTTC

clone_size: -
v_call: TRBV6-6
d_call: TRBD1
j_call: TRBJ1-3
cdr3_aa: CASSSGGGSSGNTIYF
cdr3_nt: TGTGCCAGCAGTTCAGGGGGCGGAAGCTCTGGAAACACCATATATTTT

clone_size: -
v_call: TRBV5-6
d_call: TRBD2
j_call: TRBJ2-1
cdr3_aa: CASSFPGTSREQFF
cdr3_nt: TGTGCCAGCAGCTTCCCCGGGACTAGCCGTGAGCAGTTCTTC

clone_size: -
v_call: TRBV28
d_call: -
j_call: TRBJ1-1
cdr3_aa: CAIRGTEAFF
cdr3_nt: TGTGCCATCCGAGGCACTGAAGCTTTCTTT

clone_size: -
v_call: TRBV5-5
d_call: -
j_call: TRBJ1-1
cdr3_aa: CASSAPGVTEAFF
cdr3_nt: TGTGCCAGCAGCGCCCCAGGGGTCACTGAAGCTTTCTTT

clone_size: few
v_call: TRBV12-5
d_call: -
j_call: TRBJ2-5
cdr3_aa: CASGSDRQETQYF
cdr3_nt: TGTGCTAGTGGTTCGGACAGACAAGAGACCCAGTACTTC

clone_size: -
v_call: TRBV18
d_call: TRBD1
j_call: TRBJ2-6
cdr3_aa: CASSTLGQGTANVLTF
cdr3_nt: TGTGCCAGCTCAACTCTAGGACAGGGGACGGCCAACGTCCTGACTTTC

clone_size: -
v_call: TRBV7-3
d_call: -
j_call: TRBJ1-2
cdr3_aa: CASSLTVVGNGYTF
cdr3_nt: TGTGCCAGCAGCTTAACGGTAGTCGGGAATGGCTACACCTTC

clone_size: -
v_call: TRBV4-1
d_call: TRBD1
j_call: TRBJ1-4
cdr3_aa: CASSQLSPGTGAYPTNEKLFF
cdr3_nt: TGCGCCAGCAGCCAACTCAGCCCCGGGACAGGGGCTTATCCAACTAATGAAAAACTGTTTTTT

clone_size: -
v_call: TRBV24-1
d_call: TRBD2
j_call: TRBJ2-2
cdr3_aa: CATGGGGKNTGELFF
cdr3_nt: TGTGCCACTGGCGGGGGAGGAAAAAACACCGGGGAGCTGTTTTTT

clone_size: once
v_call: TRBV28
d_call: -
j_call: TRBJ1-5
cdr3_aa: CASSGTPGYSNQPQHF
cdr3_nt: TGTGCCAGCAGTGGGACTCCTGGTTATAGCAATCAGCCCCAGCATTTT

clone_size: -
v_call: TRBV7-9
d_call: -
j_call: TRBJ1-4
cdr3_aa: CASSLAAGLGEKLFF
cdr3_nt: TGTGCCAGCAGCTTAGCCGCAGGGCTAGGTGAAAAACTGTTTTTT

clone_size: -
v_call: TRBV28
d_call: -
j_call: TRBJ1-3
cdr3_aa: CASSQITGPSGNTIYF
cdr3_nt: TGTGCCAGCAGTCAAATAACAGGTCCCTCTGGAAACACCATATATTTT